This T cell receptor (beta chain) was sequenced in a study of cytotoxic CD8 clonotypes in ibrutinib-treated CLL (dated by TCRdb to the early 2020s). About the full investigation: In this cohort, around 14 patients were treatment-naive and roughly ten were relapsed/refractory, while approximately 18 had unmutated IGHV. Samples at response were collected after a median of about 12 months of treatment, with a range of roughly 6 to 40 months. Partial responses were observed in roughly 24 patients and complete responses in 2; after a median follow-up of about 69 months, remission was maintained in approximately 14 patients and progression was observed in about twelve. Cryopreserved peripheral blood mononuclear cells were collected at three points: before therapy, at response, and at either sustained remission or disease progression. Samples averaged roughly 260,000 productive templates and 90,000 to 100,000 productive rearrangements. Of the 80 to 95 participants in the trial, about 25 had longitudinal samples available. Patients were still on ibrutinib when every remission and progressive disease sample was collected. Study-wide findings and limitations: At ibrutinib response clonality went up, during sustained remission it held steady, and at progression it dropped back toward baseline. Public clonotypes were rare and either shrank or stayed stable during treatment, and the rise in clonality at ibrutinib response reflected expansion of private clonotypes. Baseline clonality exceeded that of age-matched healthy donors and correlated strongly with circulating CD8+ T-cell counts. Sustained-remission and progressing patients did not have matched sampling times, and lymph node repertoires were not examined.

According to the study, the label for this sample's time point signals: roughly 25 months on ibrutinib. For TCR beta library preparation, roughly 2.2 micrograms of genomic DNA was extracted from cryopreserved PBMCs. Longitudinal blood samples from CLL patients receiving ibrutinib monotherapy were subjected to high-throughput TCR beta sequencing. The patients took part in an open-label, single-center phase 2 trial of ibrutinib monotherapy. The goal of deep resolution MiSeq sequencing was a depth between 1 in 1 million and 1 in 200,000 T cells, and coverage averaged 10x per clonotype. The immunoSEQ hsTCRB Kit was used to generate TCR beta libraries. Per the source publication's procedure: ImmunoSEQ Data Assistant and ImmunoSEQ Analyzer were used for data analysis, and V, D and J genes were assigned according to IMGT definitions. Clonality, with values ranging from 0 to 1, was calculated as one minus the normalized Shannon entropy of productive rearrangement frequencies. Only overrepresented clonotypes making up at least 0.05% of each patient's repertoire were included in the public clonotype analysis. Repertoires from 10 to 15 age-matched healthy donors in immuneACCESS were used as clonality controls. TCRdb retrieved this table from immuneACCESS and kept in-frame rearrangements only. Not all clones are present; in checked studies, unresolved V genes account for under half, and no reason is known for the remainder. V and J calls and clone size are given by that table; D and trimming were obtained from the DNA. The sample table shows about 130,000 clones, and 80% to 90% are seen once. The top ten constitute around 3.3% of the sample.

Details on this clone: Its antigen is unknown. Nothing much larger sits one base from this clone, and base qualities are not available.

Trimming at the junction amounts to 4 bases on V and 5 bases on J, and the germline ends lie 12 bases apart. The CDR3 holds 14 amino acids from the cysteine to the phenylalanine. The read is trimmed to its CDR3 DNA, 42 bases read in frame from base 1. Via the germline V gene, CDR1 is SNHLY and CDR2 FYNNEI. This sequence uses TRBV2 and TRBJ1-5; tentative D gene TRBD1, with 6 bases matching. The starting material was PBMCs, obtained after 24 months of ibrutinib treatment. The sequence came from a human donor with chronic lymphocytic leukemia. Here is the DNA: TGTGCCAGCAGTGGGGGGCGTGAGCATCAGCCCCAGCATTTT. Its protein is CASSGGREHQPQHF.